The present T cell receptor beta chain was sequenced within a study of cytomegalovirus exposure and HLA in healthy donors. In the PCR, 60 Vbeta and 13 Jbeta primers were used. Libraries were prepared by immunoSEQ multiplex PCR; TCRdb keeps only in-frame clonotypes and omits some of them. The sample holds about 130,000 clones; 75% to 85% are singletons and the top ten take 1%. This clone was seen a few times. Per germline, CDR1 LNHNV and CDR2 YYDKDF (reference sequence). The trim removed 4 bases at V and 3 bases at J, leaving 4 bases unmatched. The CDR3 spans 15 residues. The clonotype comes from a man in his forties or fifties in good health and CMV-seronegative. J is TRBJ1-1 and V is TRBV15, with 11 bases identical to TRBD1. The sequencing input was PBMCs. The CDR3 DNA reads TGTGCCACCAGCAAACGGACAGGGGGCCACACTGAAGCTTTCTTT. Protein sequence: CATSKRTGGHTEAFF.